This record concerns one TCR beta chain sequence. No antigen is known for it. This sample is drawn from a study of CXCR3-negative and CXCR3-positive naive CD8 T cells. General study results and limits: More hydrophobic TRB CDR3s were found in CXCR3-positive naive cells than in CXCR3-negative naive cells. The study found that naive CXCR3-negative and CXCR3-positive cells shared TRBV-TRBJ usage, while memory cells differed. Diversity proved comparably high across both naive subsets and much lower in memory CD8+ cells.

There are 13 residues in the CDR3. From germline, CDR1 is MDHEN and CDR2 SYDVKM. Via 5' RACE with UMI labels, TRB cDNA libraries were prepared. TCRdb reprocessed the 5' RACE reads; each CDR3 protein has one entry and no DNA is given. This repertoire includes some 150,000 distinct CDR3 sequences. The source is a human donor in good health. Some clones in this sample may be carry-over from other donors' samples. The V gene is TRBV28, the J gene TRBJ2-3. Input material: naive CXCR3+ CD8+ T cells from blood. Subset noted: CD45RO-CCR7+CD27+CD95- naive CD8+ T cells expressing CXCR3 (TNR3+). The chain's CDR3 is CASSSLFTDTQYF.